This record looks at one TCR beta chain sequence and its context. Trimming took 5 bases from V and 3 from J, leaving 8 bases between them. The CDR3 has 13 amino acids. Germline CDR1 and CDR2: LNHDA and SQIVND (reference sequence). These data originate in a study of shared clonotypes between healthy human individuals. CD45RA+ naive and CD45RA-negative memory subsets were separated from CD4+ cells. Data came from immunoSEQ multiplex PCR; TCRdb stores just in-frame clones and leaves some out. In the table there are 600,000 to 750,000 clones, 55% to 75% of which are singletons. This clonotype was sampled from a woman aged 25-40 years in good health. The sample was memory CD4+ T cells sorted from blood. The sample's subset: CD45RA-negative fraction. This chain links TRBV19 with TRBJ1-5; D remains unclear. The CDR3 DNA sequence: TGTGCCAGTAGTGACACTATCAATCAGCCCCAGCATTTT. Protein: CASSDTINQPQHF.